This T cell receptor (beta chain) was identified in a study of T cells in Graves' hyperthyroidism and ophthalmopathy (dated by TCRdb to between 2017 and 2020). Regarding the research as a whole: Peripheral blood samples were taken at initial diagnosis, before any treatment was given. Once sampling was done, hyperthyroidism patients were given methimazole at a starting dose of 30 mg daily, whereas ophthalmopathy patients were given high-dose intravenous methylprednisolone. The study also compared thyroid tissue and blood T-cell repertoires from a handful of Graves' hyperthyroidism patients. The paper describes TCR Vbeta CDR3 sequencing of about 140 peripheral blood samples, made up of about 41 ophthalmopathy patients, approximately 73 hyperthyroidism patients and around 17 progressor patients. A discovery cohort of about a hundred patients, 43 with Graves' ophthalmopathy and more than 55 with stable Graves' hyperthyroidism, was used to find distinguishing TCR V-J signatures. For training and testing, the 100 or so patients in the discovery cohort were randomly divided in a 7:3 ratio. Prospective prediction of ophthalmopathy was tested in an independent validation cohort consisting of some 20 hyperthyroidism patients and approximately 16 patients who later progressed to ophthalmopathy.

Trimming takes 6 bases off V and 6 bases off J; junction bases not matched to a gene: 3. As encoded in the germline V gene, CDR1 is MDHEN while CDR2 is SYDVKM. The CDR3 contains 13 residues, cysteine and phenylalanine counted. The retained sequence is limited to the CDR3, 39 bases, with the frame set at the first base. This clonotype occurred many times. No cognate antigen has been identified for it. Base qualities are not at hand, and no much larger clone is one base apart. The TCR beta CDR3 regions were amplified from RNA transcripts. The first round of RT-PCR for the TCR CDR3 was performed with the HTBI primer set and the Qiagen OneStep RT-PCR kit. Libraries were constructed in a second round of multiplex PCR, after which size selection and purification were performed. Paired-end sequencing of the libraries was performed with 100 bp reads on an Illumina HiSeq2000. Per the original workflow: Raw data were processed with SOAPnuke, discarding reads with adapters, uncalled bases, mean Phred below 15, or no exact constant-primer or identifier match. High-quality paired reads were merged with COPE v1.2.5, and unique nucleotide sequences were defined as clonotypes. MiTCR v1.1 was used to align clonotypes to the IMGT TRBV, TRBD and TRBJ reference segments. Analysis was restricted to V-J combinations with a frequency above 0.0001, which covered roughly 99% of repertoires. The TCS score was defined as F50 (clonal expansion) divided by E x V (chaos), with BLOSUM62-based TCRdist calculated between CDR3 peptides within each V-J. Welch's t-statistics and random forest reduced around 550 V-J features to 13, which were used in a naive Bayes classifier (R e1071). TCRdb reran the public reads through fastp at Q25 and MiXCR, keeping productive beta chains. Entries that share a CDR3 protein sequence are merged under the most common genes and DNA. Here the V and J calls rest on TCRdb's processing, not on the authors' analysis. The sample table records 470,000 or so distinct CDR3 sequences; more than 20% of these occur just once. The ten largest clones take up 26% of the sample.

Results and caveats for the whole study, not just this receptor: Sample size was not statistically predetermined, and investigators were not blinded to group allocation. Most expanded thyroid clonotypes (frequency above 0.001) were also detected in blood, a finding suggesting that blood repertoires may reflect thyroid immune responses. During validation, the model predicted progression to ophthalmopathy a median of around 6 months ahead of onset, with 60% to 71% sensitivity and 72% to 80% specificity. In cross-validation, a model built on a 13 V-J signature told ophthalmopathy apart from stable hyperthyroidism with approximately 90% sensitivity and roughly 81% specificity, and in testing the same model reached 80%/75%.

A patient counted as having stable Graves' hyperthyroidism if no progression to ophthalmopathy occurred over 18 months of follow-up. Hyperthyroidism patients were aged 18 to 65 years and newly diagnosed, with disease duration of less than 2 months. Exclusion was applied to patients with uncontrolled infections, other autoimmune diseases, pregnancy or lactation. Diagnoses were established on the basis of clinical symptoms, serum thyroxine and TRAb, thyroid ultrasound, and orbital computed tomography. Ficoll-Paque density gradient centrifugation was used to isolate PBMCs from 8 to 10 ml of fresh peripheral blood. Total RNA was extracted using Trizol reagent, and RNA quality was assessed on an Agilent 2100 Bioanalyzer.

The sequence was obtained from a man between 18 and 35 years old with Graves' hyperthyroidism. Sample: blood. The chain is encoded by TRBV28 joined to TRBJ1-2; the central 11 bases match TRBD1. CDR3 region: CASRDRGRNGYTF. The nucleotides are TGTGCCAGCAGGGACAGGGGGCGAAATGGCTACACCTTC.